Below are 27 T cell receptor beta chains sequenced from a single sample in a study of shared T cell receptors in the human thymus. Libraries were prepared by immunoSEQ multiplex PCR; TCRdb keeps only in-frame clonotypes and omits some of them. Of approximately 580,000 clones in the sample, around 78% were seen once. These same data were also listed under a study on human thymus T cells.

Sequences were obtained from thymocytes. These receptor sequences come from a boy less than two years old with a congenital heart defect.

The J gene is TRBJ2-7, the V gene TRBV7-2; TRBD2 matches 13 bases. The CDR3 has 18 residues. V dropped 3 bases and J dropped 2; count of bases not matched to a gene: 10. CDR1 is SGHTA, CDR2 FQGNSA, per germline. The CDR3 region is CASSLVGLAGPAPYEQYF. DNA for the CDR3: TGTGCCAGCAGCTTGGTGGGACTAGCGGGGCCCGCGCCCTACGAGCAGTACTTC.

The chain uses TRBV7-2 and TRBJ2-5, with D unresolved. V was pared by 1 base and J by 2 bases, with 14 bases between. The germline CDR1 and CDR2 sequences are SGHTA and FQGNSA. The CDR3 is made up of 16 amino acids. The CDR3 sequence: CASSLGTKPHQETQYF. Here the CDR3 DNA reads TGTGCCAGCAGCTTAGGAACCAAGCCTCATCAAGAGACCCAGTACTTC.

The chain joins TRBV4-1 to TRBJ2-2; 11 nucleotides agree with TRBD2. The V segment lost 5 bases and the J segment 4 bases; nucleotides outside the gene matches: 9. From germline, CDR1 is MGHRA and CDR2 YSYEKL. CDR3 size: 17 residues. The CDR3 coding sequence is TGCGCCAGCAGCGCACGCCCTAGCGGGAGGCCCACCGGGGAGCTGTTTTTT. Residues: CASSARPSGRPTGELFF.

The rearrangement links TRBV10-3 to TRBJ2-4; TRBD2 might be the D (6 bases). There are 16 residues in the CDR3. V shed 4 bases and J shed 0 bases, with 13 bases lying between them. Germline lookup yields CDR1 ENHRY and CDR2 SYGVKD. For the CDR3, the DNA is TGTGCCATCAGTGCTACTAGCTTACTAGCCAAAAACATTCAGTACTTC. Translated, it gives CAISATSLLAKNIQYF.

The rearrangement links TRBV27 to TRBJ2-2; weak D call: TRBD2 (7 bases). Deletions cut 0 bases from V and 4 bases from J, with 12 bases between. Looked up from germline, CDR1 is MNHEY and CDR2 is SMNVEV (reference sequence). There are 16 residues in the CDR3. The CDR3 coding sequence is TGTGCCAGCAGTTTATCGGGGGGGGCGGGCACCGGGGAGCTGTTTTTT. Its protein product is CASSLSGGAGTGELFF.

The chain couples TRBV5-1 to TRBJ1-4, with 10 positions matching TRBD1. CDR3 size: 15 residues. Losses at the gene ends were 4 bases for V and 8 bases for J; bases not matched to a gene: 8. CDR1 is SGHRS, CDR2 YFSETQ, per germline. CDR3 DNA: TGCGCCAGCAGCAAGTGGACAGGGGGTAACGAAAAACTGTTTTTT. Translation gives CASSKWTGGNEKLFF.

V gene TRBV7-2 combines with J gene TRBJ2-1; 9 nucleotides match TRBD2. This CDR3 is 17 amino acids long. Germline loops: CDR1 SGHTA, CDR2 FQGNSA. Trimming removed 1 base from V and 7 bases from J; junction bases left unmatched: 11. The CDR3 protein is CASSLDVREGRRNEQFF. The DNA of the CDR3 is TGTGCCAGCAGCTTAGATGTGCGGGAGGGTCGGAGGAATGAGCAGTTCTTC.

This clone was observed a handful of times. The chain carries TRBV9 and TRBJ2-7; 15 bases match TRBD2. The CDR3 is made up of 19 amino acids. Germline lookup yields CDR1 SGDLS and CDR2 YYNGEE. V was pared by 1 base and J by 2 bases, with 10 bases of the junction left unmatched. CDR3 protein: CASSVSGGLAGGPTYEQYF. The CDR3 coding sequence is TGTGCCAGCAGCGTATCGGGAGGACTAGCGGGAGGGCCAACCTACGAGCAGTACTTC. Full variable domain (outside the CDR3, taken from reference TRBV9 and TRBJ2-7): DSGVTQTPKHLITATGQRVTLRCSPRSGDLSVYWYQQSLDQGLQFLIQYYNGEERAKGNILERFSAQQFPDLHSELNLSSLELGDSALYFCASSVSGGLAGGPTYEQYFGPGTRLTVT.

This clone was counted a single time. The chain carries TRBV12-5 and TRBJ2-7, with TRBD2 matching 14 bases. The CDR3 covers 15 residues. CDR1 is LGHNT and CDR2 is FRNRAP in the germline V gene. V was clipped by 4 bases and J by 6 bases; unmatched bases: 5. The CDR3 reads CASGSGTSGSSEQYF. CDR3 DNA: TGTGCTAGTGGTTCGGGGACTAGCGGGAGCTCCGAGCAGTACTTC.

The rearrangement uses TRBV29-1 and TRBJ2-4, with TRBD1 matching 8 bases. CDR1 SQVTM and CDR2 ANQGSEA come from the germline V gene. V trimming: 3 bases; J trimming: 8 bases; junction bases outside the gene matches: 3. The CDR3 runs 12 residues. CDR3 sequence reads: CSVEKDRDIQYF. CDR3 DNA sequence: TGCAGCGTTGAGAAGGACAGGGACATTCAGTACTTC.

In DNA form, the CDR3 reads TGTGCCAGCAGCCCTATCGGGGGGGGCGAGCAGTACTTC. Its protein product is CASSPIGGGEQYF. The chain has TRBV7-2 and TRBJ2-7; TRBD2 agrees at 8 bases. The germline CDR1 and CDR2 sequences are SGHTA and FQGNSA. V was pared by 5 bases and J by 6 bases, with 6 bases of the junction left unmatched. This CDR3 contains 13 residues.

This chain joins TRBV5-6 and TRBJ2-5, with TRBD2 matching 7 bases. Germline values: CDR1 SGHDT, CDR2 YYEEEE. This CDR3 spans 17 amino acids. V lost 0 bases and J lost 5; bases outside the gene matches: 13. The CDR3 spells CASSLVASGRGGETQYF. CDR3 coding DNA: TGTGCCAGCAGCTTGGTGGCTAGCGGCCGGGGCGGGGAGACCCAGTACTTC.

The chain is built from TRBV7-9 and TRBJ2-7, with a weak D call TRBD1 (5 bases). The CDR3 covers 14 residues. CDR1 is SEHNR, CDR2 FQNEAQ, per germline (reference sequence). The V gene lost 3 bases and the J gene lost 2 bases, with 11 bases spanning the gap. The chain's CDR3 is CASSFESRAYEQYF. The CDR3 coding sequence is TGTGCCAGCAGCTTTGAATCCAGGGCCTACGAGCAGTACTTC.

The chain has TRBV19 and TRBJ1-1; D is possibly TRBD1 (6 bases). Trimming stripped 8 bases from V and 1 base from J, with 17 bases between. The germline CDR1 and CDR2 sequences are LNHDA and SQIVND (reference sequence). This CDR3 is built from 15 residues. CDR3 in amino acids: CASSPTGGPNTEAFF. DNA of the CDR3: TGTGCCAGTTCCCCAACGGGGGGGCCGAACACTGAAGCTTTCTTT. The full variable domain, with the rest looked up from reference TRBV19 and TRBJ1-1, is DGGITQSPKYLFRKEGQNVTLSCEQNLNHDAMYWYRQDPGQGLRLIYYSQIVNDFQKGDIAEGYSVSREKKESFPLTVTSAQKNPTAFYLCASSPTGGPNTEAFFGQGTRLTVV.

The CDR3 nucleotides are TGTGCCAGCAGTTTATATACAGGGCTGAATGACTATGGCTACACCTTC. Protein product: CASSLYTGLNDYGYTF. The chain links TRBV28 to TRBJ1-2; D might be TRBD1 (6 bases). Germline V gene sequence: CDR1 MDHEN, CDR2 SYDVKM. V was pared by 1 base and J by 3 bases, with 15 bases between. The CDR3 contains 16 residues.

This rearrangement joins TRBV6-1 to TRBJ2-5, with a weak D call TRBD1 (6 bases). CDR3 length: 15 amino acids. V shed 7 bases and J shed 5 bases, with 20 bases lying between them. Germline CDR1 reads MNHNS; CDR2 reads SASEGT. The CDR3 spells CASNFRTELRETQYF. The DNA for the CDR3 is TGTGCCAGCAACTTCCGGACAGAGCTGCGGGAGACCCAGTACTTC.

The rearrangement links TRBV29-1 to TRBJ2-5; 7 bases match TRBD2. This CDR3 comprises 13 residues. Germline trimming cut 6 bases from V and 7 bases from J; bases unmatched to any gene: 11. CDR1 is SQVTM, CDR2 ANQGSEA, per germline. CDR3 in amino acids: CSVPTPGGRTQYF. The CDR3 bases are TGCAGCGTCCCTACACCGGGGGGAAGGACCCAGTACTTC.

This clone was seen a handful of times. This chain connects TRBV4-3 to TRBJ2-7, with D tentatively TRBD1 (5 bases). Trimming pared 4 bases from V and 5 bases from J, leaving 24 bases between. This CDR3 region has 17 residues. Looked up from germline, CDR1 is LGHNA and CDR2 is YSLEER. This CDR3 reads CASSLQVRGRAVDEQYF. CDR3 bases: TGCGCCAGCAGCCTCCAGGTCCGTGGCAGGGCAGTCGACGAGCAGTACTTC.

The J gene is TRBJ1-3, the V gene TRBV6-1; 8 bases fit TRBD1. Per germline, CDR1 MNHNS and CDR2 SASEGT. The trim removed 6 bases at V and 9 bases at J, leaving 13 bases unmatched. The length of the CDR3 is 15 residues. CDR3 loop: CASRERTGRYGTIYF. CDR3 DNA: TGTGCCAGCAGAGAGAGGACAGGGCGGTATGGCACCATATATTTT.

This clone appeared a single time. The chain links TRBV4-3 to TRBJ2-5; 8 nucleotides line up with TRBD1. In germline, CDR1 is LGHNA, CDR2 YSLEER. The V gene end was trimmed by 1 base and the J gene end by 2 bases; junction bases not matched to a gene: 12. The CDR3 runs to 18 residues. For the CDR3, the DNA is TGCGCCAGCAGCCAAGTTCGACAGGGGCGACCCACTCAAGAGACCCAGTACTTC. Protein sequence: CASSQVRQGRPTQETQYF.

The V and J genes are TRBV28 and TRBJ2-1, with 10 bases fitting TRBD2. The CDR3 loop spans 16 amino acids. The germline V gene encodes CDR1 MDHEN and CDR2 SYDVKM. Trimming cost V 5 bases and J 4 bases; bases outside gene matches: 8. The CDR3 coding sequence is TGTGCCAGCAGTCTAGCGGGAGAGGGAGAATACAATGAGCAGTTCTTC. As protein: CASSLAGEGEYNEQFF.

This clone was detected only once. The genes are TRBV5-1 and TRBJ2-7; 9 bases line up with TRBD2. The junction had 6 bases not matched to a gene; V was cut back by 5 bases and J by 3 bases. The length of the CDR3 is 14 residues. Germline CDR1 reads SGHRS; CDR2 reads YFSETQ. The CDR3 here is CASRRGLASYEQYF. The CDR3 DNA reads TGCGCCAGCAGGCGAGGACTAGCGAGCTACGAGCAGTACTTC.

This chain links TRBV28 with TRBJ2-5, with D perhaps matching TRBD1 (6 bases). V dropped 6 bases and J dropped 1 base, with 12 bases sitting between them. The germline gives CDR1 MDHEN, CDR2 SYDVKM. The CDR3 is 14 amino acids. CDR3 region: CASSHHRVQETQYF. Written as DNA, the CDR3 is TGTGCCAGCAGCCACCACAGGGTCCAAGAGACCCAGTACTTC.

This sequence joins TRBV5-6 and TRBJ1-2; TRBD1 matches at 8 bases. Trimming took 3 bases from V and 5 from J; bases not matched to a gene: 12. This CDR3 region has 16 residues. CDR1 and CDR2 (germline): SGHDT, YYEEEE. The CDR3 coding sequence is TGTGCCAGCAGCTCAGCCTGGACAGGGCTACAGTATGGCTACACCTTC. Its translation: CASSSAWTGLQYGYTF.

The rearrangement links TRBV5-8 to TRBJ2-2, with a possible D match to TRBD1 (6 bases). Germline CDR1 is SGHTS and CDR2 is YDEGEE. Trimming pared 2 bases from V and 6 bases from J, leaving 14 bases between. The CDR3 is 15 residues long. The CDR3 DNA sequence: TGTGCCAGCAGCTTACTACAGGGCGCTCCCGGGGAGCTGTTTTTT. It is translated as CASSLLQGAPGELFF.

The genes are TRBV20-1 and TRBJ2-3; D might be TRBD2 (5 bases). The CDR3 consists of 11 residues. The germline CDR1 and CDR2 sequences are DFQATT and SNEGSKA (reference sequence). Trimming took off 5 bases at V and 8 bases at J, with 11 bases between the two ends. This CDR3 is CSAPARGTQYF. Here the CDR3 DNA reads TGCAGTGCTCCCGCCCGGGGTACGCAGTATTTT.

CDR3 in amino acids: CASGAPISGCGKDQPQHF. For the CDR3, the DNA is TGTGCCAGCGGAGCCCCCATATCAGGTTGCGGGAAGGATCAGCCCCAGCATTTT. The J gene is TRBJ1-5, the V gene TRBV25-1; D is undetermined. Germline CDR1 reads MGHDK; CDR2 reads SYGVNS. V lost 8 bases and J 5 bases, leaving 28 bases between the germline ends. This CDR3 is built from 18 residues.